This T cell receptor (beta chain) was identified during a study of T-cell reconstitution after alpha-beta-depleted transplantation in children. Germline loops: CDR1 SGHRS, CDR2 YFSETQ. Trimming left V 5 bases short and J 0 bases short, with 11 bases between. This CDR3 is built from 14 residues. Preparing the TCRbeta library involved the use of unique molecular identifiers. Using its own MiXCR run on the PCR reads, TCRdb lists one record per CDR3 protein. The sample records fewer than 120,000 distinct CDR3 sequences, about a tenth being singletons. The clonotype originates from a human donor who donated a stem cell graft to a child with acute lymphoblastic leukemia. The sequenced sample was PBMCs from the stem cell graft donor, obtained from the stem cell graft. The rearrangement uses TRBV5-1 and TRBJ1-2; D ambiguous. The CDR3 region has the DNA TGCGCCAGCAGGGTGGATAAAGCTAACTATGGCTACACCTTC. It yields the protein CASRVDKANYGYTF.